This TCR beta chain was recovered during a study of T cells after yellow fever vaccination. One entry per CDR3 protein results from TCRdb running MiXCR on the 5' RACE reads. The sample lists about 300,000 distinct CDR3 sequences; around 9.3% were seen once. Trimming left V 1 base short and J 5 bases short, with 10 bases between. The CDR3 sequence is 13 residues long. The germline gives CDR1 DFQATT, CDR2 SNEGSKA (reference sequence). Sequences were derived from CD4+ T cells sorted from PBMCs, sampled 5 days after the yellow fever booster vaccination. The clonotype originates from a young man who received the YFV17D yellow fever vaccine. This chain connects TRBV20-1 to TRBJ2-3, with D possibly TRBD2 on 6 matching bases. The CDR3 loop reads CSARGGLKDTQYF. The CDR3 DNA sequence: TGCAGTGCTAGAGGGGGACTTAAAGATACGCAGTATTTT.